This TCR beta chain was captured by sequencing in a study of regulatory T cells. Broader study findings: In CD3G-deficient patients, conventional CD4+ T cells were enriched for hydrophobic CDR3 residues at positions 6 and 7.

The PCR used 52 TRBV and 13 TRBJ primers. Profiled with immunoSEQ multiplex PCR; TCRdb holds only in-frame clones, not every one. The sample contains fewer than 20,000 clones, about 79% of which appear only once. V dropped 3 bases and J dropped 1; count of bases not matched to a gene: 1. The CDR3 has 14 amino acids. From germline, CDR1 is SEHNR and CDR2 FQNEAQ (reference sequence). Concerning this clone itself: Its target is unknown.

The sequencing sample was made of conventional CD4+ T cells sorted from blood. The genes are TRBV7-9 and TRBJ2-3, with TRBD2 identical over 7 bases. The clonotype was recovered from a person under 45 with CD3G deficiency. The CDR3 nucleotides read TGTGCCAGCAGCTTTACTAGCGGCACAGATACGCAGTATTTT. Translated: CASSFTSGTDTQYF.